Each of the 29 T cell receptor beta chains below was sequenced from the same sample in a study of cytomegalovirus exposure and HLA in healthy donors. The PCR had 60 Vbeta and 13 Jbeta primers. The repertoire was sequenced with immunoSEQ multiplex PCR; TCRdb's copy has only in-frame clones and lacks some. The sample shows roughly 160,000 clones, roughly 85% of them seen only once. Material: PBMCs. The receptors derive from a man between 40 and 49 years old in good health and CMV-seronegative.

J is TRBJ1-4 and V is TRBV5-4; the D gene is possibly TRBD1 (5 bases). The CDR3 totals 16 residues. V was shortened by 1 base and J by 0 bases, with 10 bases between the two germline ends. Germline V lookup: CDR1 SGHNT, CDR2 YYREEE (reference sequence). For the CDR3, the DNA is TGTGCCAGCAGCTTGCAAAGGGGTGCAACTAATGAAAAACTGTTTTTT. Its translation: CASSLQRGATNEKLFF.

This clone was counted a few times. The chain is built from TRBV9 and TRBJ2-5, with 16 positions matching TRBD2. J gave up 11 bases and V 3 bases, and 10 bases lay outside the gene matches. The CDR3 is 16 residues long. Germline V lookup: CDR1 SGDLS, CDR2 YYNGEE. The CDR3 sequence is CASSATGLAGGGEQYF. The CDR3 DNA follows: TGTGCCAGCAGCGCCACGGGACTAGCGGGAGGGGGGGAGCAGTACTTC.

The chain links TRBV6-1 to TRBJ2-7, with D possibly TRBD1 on 5 matching bases. V lost 4 bases and J lost 0, with 13 bases in between. The CDR3 runs to 15 residues. The germline gives CDR1 MNHNS, CDR2 SASEGT. The CDR3 DNA is TGTGCCAGCAGTGGTCTAGGGGCGAGCTCCTACGAGCAGTACTTC. Translation: CASSGLGASSYEQYF.

This clone was seen once. The chain combines TRBV7-8 with TRBJ2-5; 13 positions match TRBD2. V was clipped by 5 bases and J by 5 bases; unmatched bases: 5. Germline V gene lookup returns CDR1 SGHVS and CDR2 FQNEAQ. The CDR3 sequence is 15 residues long. The chain's CDR3 is CASSQLAGGVETQYF. The CDR3 bases are TGTGCCAGCAGCCAACTAGCGGGAGGGGTGGAGACCCAGTACTTC.

The chain couples TRBV2 to TRBJ1-6; 7 bases fit TRBD1. This CDR3 region has 16 residues. Unmatched junction bases numbered 8, after V lost 3 bases and J lost 6 bases. Germline lookup yields CDR1 SNHLY and CDR2 FYNNEI. CDR3 residues: CASSDRRQGLNSPLHF. The DNA for the CDR3 is TGTGCCAGCAGTGATCGCAGACAGGGCCTTAATTCACCCCTCCACTTT.

The rearrangement links TRBV18 to TRBJ2-3; 10 nucleotides agree with TRBD2. The germline V gene has CDR1 KGHSH and CDR2 LQKENI. The CDR3 is 15 amino acids. V shed 5 bases and J 5 bases; nucleotides not matched to a gene: 7. The CDR3, as DNA: TGTGCCAGCTCATTTACTAGCGGGAAAGGAGATACGCAGTATTTT. This translates into CASSFTSGKGDTQYF.

This chain links TRBV18 with TRBJ2-3; no clear D gene. The CDR3 spans 16 residues. Per germline, CDR1 KGHSH and CDR2 LQKENI. The V end lost 3 bases, the J end lost 2 bases, and 15 bases lay between the germline ends. CDR3 sequence (DNA): TGTGCCAGCTCACCGATGTTATCGGTCGACACAGATACGCAGTATTTT. This encodes CASSPMLSVDTDTQYF.

This clone was counted a single time. V usage is TRBV5-5 and J usage is TRBJ2-3, with 7 bases aligning to TRBD1. Per the germline V gene, CDR1 is SGHKS and CDR2 is YYEKEE (reference sequence). The CDR3 sequence is 18 residues long. J was trimmed by 2 bases and V by 4 bases; bases with no gene match: 16. CDR3 in amino acids: CASSRIMRDRVLTDTQYF. CDR3 sequence (DNA): TGTGCCAGCAGCCGGATAATGAGGGACAGAGTACTCACAGATACGCAGTATTTT.

The chain carries TRBV19 and TRBJ2-3, with 7 bases that match TRBD2. Germline-derived CDR1 and CDR2 are LNHDA and SQIVND (reference sequence). The V and J ends lost 6 bases and 1 base, in that order; junction bases with no gene match: 13. This CDR3 spans 17 amino acids. The CDR3 protein is CASSARAGDLGTDTQYF. DNA of the CDR3: TGTGCCAGTAGCGCCAGGGCGGGGGACCTAGGCACAGATACGCAGTATTTT.

This chain joins TRBV5-5 and TRBJ2-6, with 8 bases lining up with TRBD1. J lost 0 bases, V lost 3 bases, and 11 bases had no gene match. Looked up from germline, CDR1 is SGHKS and CDR2 is YYEKEE (reference sequence). CDR3 length equals 19 residues. CDR3 region: CASSSLYADRVSGANVLTF. The CDR3 DNA reads TGTGCCAGCAGCTCCCTCTACGCGGACAGGGTCTCTGGGGCCAACGTCCTGACTTTC. The full variable domain, rest sourced from reference TRBV5-5 and TRBJ2-6, is DAGVTQSPTHLIKTRGQQVTLRCSPISGHKSVSWYQQVLGQGPQFIFQYYEKEERGRGNFPDRFSARQFPNYSSELNVNALLLGDSALYLCASSSLYADRVSGANVLTFGAGSRLTVL.

The V call is TRBV6-6, the J call TRBJ2-7; 7 positions match TRBD2. Germline-derived CDR1 and CDR2 are MNHNY and SVGAGI (reference sequence). The CDR3 covers 15 residues. J lost 5 bases, V lost 6 bases, and 13 bases had no gene match. CDR3: CASSRPGREKDEQYF. DNA of the CDR3: TGTGCCAGCAGCCGCCCGGGGCGGGAGAAGGACGAGCAGTACTTC.

This rearrangement joins TRBV11-3 to TRBJ2-3; TRBD1 matches at 7 bases. This CDR3 comprises 15 residues. In germline, CDR1 is SGHNT, CDR2 YENEEA. The trim removed 1 base at V and 2 bases at J, leaving 3 bases unmatched. In nucleotides, the CDR3 is TGTGCCAGCAGCTTAGGAGGACAGGCCACAGATACGCAGTATTTT. Its protein is CASSLGGQATDTQYF.

This clone has only one observation. The gene calls are TRBV5-8 and TRBJ2-7; D remains unclear. There are 11 residues in the CDR3. Trimming shortened V by 7 bases and J by 9 bases, and 14 bases separated the two germline ends. The germline V gene has CDR1 SGHTS and CDR2 YDEGEE. CDR3 sequence: CASALPVVQYF. CDR3 DNA sequence: TGTGCCAGCGCGTTGCCGGTCGTGCAGTACTTC.

This clone has only one observation. The chain uses TRBV7-9 and TRBJ2-5, with 8 nucleotides matching TRBD2. The V segment lost 2 bases and the J segment 4 bases; nucleotides outside the gene matches: 6. The CDR3 consists of 15 residues. The V gene's germline CDR1 is SEHNR and CDR2 FQNEAQ (reference sequence). The CDR3 is CASSLTGGPGETQYF. The CDR3 DNA sequence: TGTGCCAGCAGCTTAACGGGAGGGCCCGGAGAGACCCAGTACTTC.

The chain carries TRBV6-6 and TRBJ1-4, with D unresolved. V was pared by 5 bases and J by 10 bases, with 20 bases between. The germline CDR1 and CDR2 sequences are MNHNY and SVGAGI (reference sequence). The CDR3 runs 15 residues. The CDR3 nucleotides read TGTGCCAGCAGTCGCAGTCAGCGAGGGTTAGGAAAACTGTTTTTT. This sequence encodes CASSRSQRGLGKLFF.

The rearrangement links TRBV5-6 to TRBJ1-6; the D is unclear. Per germline, CDR1 SGHDT and CDR2 YYEEEE. With 2 bases removed from V and 3 bases from J, the gap between germline ends came to 6 bases. The CDR3 is 14 amino acids. The CDR3 loop reads CASSFGLYNSPLHF. CDR3 in DNA: TGTGCCAGCAGCTTTGGACTCTATAATTCACCCCTCCACTTT.

V and J are TRBV28 and TRBJ1-4; D possibly corresponds to TRBD1 (6 bases). V shed 6 bases and J shed 6 bases, with 17 bases lying between them. The germline gives CDR1 MDHEN, CDR2 SYDVKM. The CDR3 is 15 amino acids. CDR3 nucleotide sequence: TGTGCCAGCAGCAGACCAGGGGCTCTGGATGAAAAACTGTTTTTT. As protein: CASSRPGALDEKLFF.

This clone was recorded only once. Here the CDR3 reads CSVEDQLQNYGYTF. Written as DNA, the CDR3 is TGCAGCGTTGAAGATCAGTTACAGAACTATGGCTACACCTTC. J is TRBJ1-2 and V is TRBV29-1; no reliable D call. V gave up 0 bases and J gave up 2 bases, with 10 bases separating them. CDR3 length: 14 amino acids. Per the germline V gene, CDR1 is SQVTM and CDR2 is ANQGSEA.

CDR3 amino acids: CASSEVGTGTPYEQYF. CDR3 coding DNA: TGTGCCAGCAGTGAAGTAGGGACAGGGACCCCCTACGAGCAGTACTTC. The rearrangement uses TRBV6-1 and TRBJ2-7; 9 bases agree with TRBD1. Germline loops: CDR1 MNHNS, CDR2 SASEGT. The V and J ends lost 1 base and 2 bases, in that order; junction bases with no gene match: 6. The CDR3 is 16 amino acids.

The chain recombines TRBV11-2 with TRBJ2-1; 16 bases map to TRBD2. The CDR3 has 15 residues. Trimming at V came to 3 bases and at J to 10 bases, leaving 3 bases not matched to a gene. In germline, CDR1 is SGHAT, CDR2 FQNNGV. CDR3 bases: TGTGCCAGCAGCTTGGGGACTAGCGGGAGGGAGGAGCAGTTCTTC. Its translation is CASSLGTSGREEQFF.

V and J are TRBV9 and TRBJ2-5, with D perhaps matching TRBD1 (6 bases). V was pared by 4 bases and J by 5 bases, with 24 bases between. The CDR3 has 17 residues. Per the germline V gene, CDR1 is SGDLS and CDR2 is YYNGEE. CDR3: CASSPIRNRQVGETQYF. The CDR3 coding sequence is TGTGCCAGCAGCCCCATCAGGAACCGACAGGTCGGGGAGACCCAGTACTTC.

The gene calls are TRBV7-9 and TRBJ2-2; no clear D gene. The CDR3 consists of 13 residues. The V gene lost 8 bases and the J gene lost 1 base, with 8 bases spanning the gap. Per the germline V gene, CDR1 is SEHNR and CDR2 is FQNEAQ (reference sequence). The CDR3 reads CASEGGNTGELFF. The CDR3 DNA reads as TGTGCCAGCGAAGGCGGGAACACCGGGGAGCTGTTTTTT.

The chain uses TRBV11-2 and TRBJ2-1, with 9 bases fitting TRBD1. After removal of 5 bases from V and 6 bases from J, the junction contained 5 bases not matched to a gene. The germline V gene has CDR1 SGHAT and CDR2 FQNNGV. This CDR3 is 14 amino acids long. The CDR3 bases are TGTGCCAGCAGCCGGGACAGGGTAGGCAATGAGCAGTTCTTC. Translated: CASSRDRVGNEQFF.

The rearrangement joins TRBV27 to TRBJ2-3, with TRBD2 identical over 8 bases. V trimming: 5 bases; J trimming: 6 bases; junction bases outside the gene matches: 10. This CDR3 spans 15 amino acids. Germline CDR1 and CDR2: MNHEY and SMNVEV (reference sequence). The CDR3 DNA is TGTGCCAGCAGTCGCCGGCGGGAGGCCGGGGATACGCAGTATTTT. This translates into CASSRRREAGDTQYF.

This CDR3 is CATSQGRPTDEQYF. In DNA form, the CDR3 reads TGCGCTACCTCTCAGGGGCGTCCCACCGACGAGCAGTACTTC. The genes are TRBV10-1 and TRBJ2-7; D may be TRBD1 (6 bases). The CDR3 length is 14 residues. Germline loops: CDR1 WNHNN, CDR2 SYGVQD (reference sequence).

The J gene is TRBJ2-3, the V gene TRBV28; 12 bases are a match to TRBD2. CDR1 MDHEN and CDR2 SYDVKM come from the germline V gene. The trim removed 6 bases at V and 3 bases at J, leaving 13 bases unmatched. This CDR3 has 18 residues. This chain's CDR3 is CASSQLAGGTGGTDTQYF. In DNA form, the CDR3 reads TGTGCCAGCAGCCAACTAGCGGGAGGAACCGGGGGGACAGATACGCAGTATTTT.

The rearrangement uses TRBV6-1 and TRBJ1-3, with D uncertain. CDR3 length: 15 amino acids. V was cut by 1 base and J by 0 bases, with 7 bases left in between. Germline lookup yields CDR1 MNHNS and CDR2 SASEGT. CDR3 nucleotides: TGTGCCAGCAGTGAAGACATGAACTCTGGAAACACCATATATTTT. This encodes CASSEDMNSGNTIYF.

The genes are TRBV5-1 and TRBJ2-2, with 10 bases aligning to TRBD1. The CDR3 sequence is 16 residues long. The germline gives CDR1 SGHRS, CDR2 YFSETQ. V lost 4 bases and J lost 6; bases outside the gene matches: 9. This CDR3 reads CASSLDRGRIAGELFF. Here the CDR3 DNA reads TGCGCCAGCAGCCTAGACAGGGGGCGCATTGCCGGGGAGCTGTTTTTT.

Concerning this clone itself: Its ends do not fully match the called genes, so a read error is possible. The rearrangement joins TRBV7-9 to TRBJ1-2; D remains ambiguous. CDR1 and CDR2 from the germline V gene are SEHNR and FQNEAQ (reference sequence). This CDR3 has 16 amino acids. The CDR3 loop is CSSRSSGSSPVYGYTF. The CDR3 DNA reads TGTTCCAGCAGATCCTCCGGGTCTTCACCGGTCTATGGCTACACCTTC.